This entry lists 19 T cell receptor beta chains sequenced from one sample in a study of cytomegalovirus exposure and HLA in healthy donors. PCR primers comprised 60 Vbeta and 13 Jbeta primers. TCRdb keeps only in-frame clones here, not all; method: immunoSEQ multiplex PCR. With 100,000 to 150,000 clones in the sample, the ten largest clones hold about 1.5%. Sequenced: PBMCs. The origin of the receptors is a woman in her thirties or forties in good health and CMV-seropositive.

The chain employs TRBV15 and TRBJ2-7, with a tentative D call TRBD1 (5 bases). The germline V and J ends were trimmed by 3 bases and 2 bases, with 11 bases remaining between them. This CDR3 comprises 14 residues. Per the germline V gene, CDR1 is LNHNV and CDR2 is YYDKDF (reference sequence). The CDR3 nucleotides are TGTGCCACCAGCAGCCCGGACACACCCTACGAGCAGTACTTC. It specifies CATSSPDTPYEQYF.

The CDR3 is CASSRGLSGSPYNEQFF. The CDR3 DNA is TGTGCCAGCAGCCGGGGGTTGAGCGGGAGTCCTTACAATGAGCAGTTCTTC. The chain joins TRBV27 to TRBJ2-1, with TRBD2 matching over 8 bases. The CDR3 is 17 amino acids. V trimming: 6 bases; J trimming: 4 bases; junction bases outside the gene matches: 14. Per the germline V gene, CDR1 is MNHEY and CDR2 is SMNVEV (reference sequence).

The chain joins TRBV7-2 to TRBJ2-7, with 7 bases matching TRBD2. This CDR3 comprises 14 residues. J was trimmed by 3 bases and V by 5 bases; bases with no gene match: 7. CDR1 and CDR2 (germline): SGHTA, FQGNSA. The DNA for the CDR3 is TGTGCCAGCAGCCTGTCTAGCGGAATCTACGAGCAGTACTTC. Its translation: CASSLSSGIYEQYF.

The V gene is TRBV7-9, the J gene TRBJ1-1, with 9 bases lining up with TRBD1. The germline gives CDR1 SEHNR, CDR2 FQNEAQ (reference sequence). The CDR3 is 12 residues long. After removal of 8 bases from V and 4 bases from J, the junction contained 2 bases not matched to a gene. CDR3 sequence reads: CASGGQGTEAFF. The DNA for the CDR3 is TGTGCCAGCGGGGGACAGGGCACTGAAGCTTTCTTT.

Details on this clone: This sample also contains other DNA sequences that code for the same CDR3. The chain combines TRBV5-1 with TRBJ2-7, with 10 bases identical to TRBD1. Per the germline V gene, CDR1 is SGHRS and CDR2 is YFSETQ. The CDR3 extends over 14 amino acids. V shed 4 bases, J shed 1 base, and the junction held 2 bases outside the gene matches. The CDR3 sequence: CASSPDRGSYEQYF. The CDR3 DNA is TGCGCCAGCAGCCCGGACAGGGGGTCCTACGAGCAGTACTTC.

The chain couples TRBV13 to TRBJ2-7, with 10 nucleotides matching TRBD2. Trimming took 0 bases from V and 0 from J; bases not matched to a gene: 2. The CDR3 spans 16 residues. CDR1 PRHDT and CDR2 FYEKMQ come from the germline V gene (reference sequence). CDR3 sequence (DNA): TGTGCCAGCAGCTTAGGAGGACTAGCGGACTCCTACGAGCAGTACTTC. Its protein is CASSLGGLADSYEQYF.

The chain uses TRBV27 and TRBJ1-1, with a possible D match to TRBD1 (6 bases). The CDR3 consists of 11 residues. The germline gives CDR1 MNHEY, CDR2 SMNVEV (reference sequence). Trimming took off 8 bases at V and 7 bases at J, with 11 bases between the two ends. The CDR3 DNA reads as TGTGCCAGCCATACAGGGAATGAAGCTTTCTTT. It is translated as CASHTGNEAFF.

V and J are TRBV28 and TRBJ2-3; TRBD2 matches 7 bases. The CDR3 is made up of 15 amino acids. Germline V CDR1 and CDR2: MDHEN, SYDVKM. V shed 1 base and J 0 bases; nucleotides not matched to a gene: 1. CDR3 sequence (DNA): TGTGCCAGCAGTTTATACGGGGGGAGCACAGATACGCAGTATTTT. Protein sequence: CASSLYGGSTDTQYF.

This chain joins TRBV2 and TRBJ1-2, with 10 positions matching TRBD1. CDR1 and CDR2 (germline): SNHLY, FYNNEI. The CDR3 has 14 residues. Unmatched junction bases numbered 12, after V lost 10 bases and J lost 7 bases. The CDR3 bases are TGTGCCATTCCAGAGACAGGGGGCGCAAGTGGCTACACCTTC. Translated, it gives CAIPETGGASGYTF.

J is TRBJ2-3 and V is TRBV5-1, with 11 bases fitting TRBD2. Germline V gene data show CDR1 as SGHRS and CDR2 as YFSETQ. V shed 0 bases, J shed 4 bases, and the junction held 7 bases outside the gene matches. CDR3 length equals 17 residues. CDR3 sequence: CASSLGPTSGTSDTQYF. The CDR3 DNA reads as TGCGCCAGCAGCTTGGGTCCGACTAGCGGGACGTCAGATACGCAGTATTTT. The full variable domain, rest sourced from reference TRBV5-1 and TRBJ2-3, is KAGVTQTPRYLIKTRGQQVTLSCSPISGHRSVSWYQQTPGQGLQFLFEYFSETQRNKGNFPGRFSGRQFSNSRSEMNVSTLELGDSALYLCASSLGPTSGTSDTQYFGPGTRLTVL.

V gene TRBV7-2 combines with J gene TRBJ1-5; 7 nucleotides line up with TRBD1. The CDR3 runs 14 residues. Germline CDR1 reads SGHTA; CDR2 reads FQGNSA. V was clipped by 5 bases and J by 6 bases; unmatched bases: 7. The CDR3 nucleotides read TGTGCCAGCAGCCTCGAACAGGGGCGTCAGCCCCAGCATTTT. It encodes CASSLEQGRQPQHF. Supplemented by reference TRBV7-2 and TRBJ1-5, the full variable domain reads GAGVSQSPSNKVTEKGKDVELRCDPISGHTALYWYRQSLGQGLEFLIYFQGNSAPDKSGLPSDRFSAERTGGSVSTLTIQRTQQEDSAVYLCASSLEQGRQPQHFGDGTRLSIL.

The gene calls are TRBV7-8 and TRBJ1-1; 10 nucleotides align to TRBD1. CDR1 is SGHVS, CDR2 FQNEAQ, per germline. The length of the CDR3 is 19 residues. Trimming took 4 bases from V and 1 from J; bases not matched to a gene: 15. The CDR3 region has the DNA TGTGCCAGCAGCTCCGACTGGGGGGGGACAGGGGCGCGGAACACTGAAGCTTTCTTT. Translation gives CASSSDWGGTGARNTEAFF.

CDR3 in DNA: TGTGCCTGGAATCCCGGGGGTACTGAAGCTTTCTTT. Protein: CAWNPGGTEAFF. The chain joins TRBV30 to TRBJ1-1, with D maybe TRBD1 (5 bases). Per the germline V gene, CDR1 is GTSNPN and CDR2 is SVGIG (reference sequence). The length of the CDR3 is 12 residues. V lost 4 bases and J 5 bases, leaving 11 bases between the germline ends.

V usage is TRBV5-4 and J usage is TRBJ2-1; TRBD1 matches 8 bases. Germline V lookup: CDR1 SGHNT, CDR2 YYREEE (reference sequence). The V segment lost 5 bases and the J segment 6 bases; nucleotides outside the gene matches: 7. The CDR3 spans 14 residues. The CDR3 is CASRGQGLGNEQFF. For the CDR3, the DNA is TGTGCCAGCAGAGGACAGGGCCTAGGCAATGAGCAGTTCTTC.

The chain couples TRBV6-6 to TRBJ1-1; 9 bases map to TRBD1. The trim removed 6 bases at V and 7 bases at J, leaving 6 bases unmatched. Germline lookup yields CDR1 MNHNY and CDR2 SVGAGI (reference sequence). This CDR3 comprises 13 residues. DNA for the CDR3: TGTGCCAGCAGCCTCGGACAGGGGAGTGAAGCTTTCTTT. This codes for CASSLGQGSEAFF.

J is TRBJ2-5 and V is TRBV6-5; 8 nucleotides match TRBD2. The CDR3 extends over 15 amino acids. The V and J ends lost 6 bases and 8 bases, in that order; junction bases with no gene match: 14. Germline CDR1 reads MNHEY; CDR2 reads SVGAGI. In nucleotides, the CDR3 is TGTGCCAGCAGCCCCCCCACGGGGGGACTAGAAACCCAGTACTTC. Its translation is CASSPPTGGLETQYF.

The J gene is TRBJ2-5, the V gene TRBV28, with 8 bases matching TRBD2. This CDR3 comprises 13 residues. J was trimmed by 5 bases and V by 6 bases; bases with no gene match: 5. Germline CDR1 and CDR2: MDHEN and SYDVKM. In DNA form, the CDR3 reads TGTGCCAGCAGAATAAGCGGGAGTGAGACCCAGTACTTC. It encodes CASRISGSETQYF.

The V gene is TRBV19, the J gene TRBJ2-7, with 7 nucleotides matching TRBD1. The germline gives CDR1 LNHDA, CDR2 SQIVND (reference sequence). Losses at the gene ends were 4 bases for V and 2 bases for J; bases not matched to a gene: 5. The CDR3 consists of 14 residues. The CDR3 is CASSNPGQTYEQYF. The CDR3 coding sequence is TGTGCCAGTAGTAATCCGGGACAGACCTACGAGCAGTACTTC.

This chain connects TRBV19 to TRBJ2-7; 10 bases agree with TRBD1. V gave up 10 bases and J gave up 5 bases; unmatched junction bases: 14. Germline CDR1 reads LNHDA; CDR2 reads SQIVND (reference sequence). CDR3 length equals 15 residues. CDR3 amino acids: CATSPPGQGINEQYF. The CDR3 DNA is TGTGCCACCTCCCCACCGGGACAGGGGATCAACGAGCAGTACTTC.